The next 18 T cell receptor beta chains were all read from a single sample in a study of radiation and T cells in renal cell carcinoma. Time point: baseline pretreatment blood. Treatment described: 15 Gy SBRT to primary tumor, nephrectomy 4 weeks later. The assay was immunoSEQ multiplex PCR, and TCRdb's table has in-frame clones only and misses some. The data hold 70,000 to 100,000 clones, with over 65% observed a single time. The starting material was blood, obtained from a patient whose treatment included radiotherapy and nephrectomy. Every receptor here comes from a man aged 60 to 75 with renal cell carcinoma.

The chain links TRBV4-2 to TRBJ1-3; 9 bases line up with TRBD1. The CDR3 totals 17 residues. Trimming removed 0 bases from V and 4 bases from J; junction bases left unmatched: 7. Germline V lookup: CDR1 LGHNA, CDR2 YNFKEQ. The CDR3 DNA sequence: TGTGCCAGCAGCCAAGATGGGACAGGGAATGCCGGAAACACCATATATTTT. Encoded protein: CASSQDGTGNAGNTIYF.

This sequence joins TRBV18 and TRBJ2-1; TRBD2 matches at 10 bases. The junction had 4 bases not matched to a gene; V was cut back by 1 base and J by 7 bases. This CDR3 contains 15 residues. The germline CDR1 and CDR2 sequences are KGHSH and LQKENI. The DNA for the CDR3 is TGTGCCAGCTCACCACTAGCGGGAGGTGAGAATGAGCAGTTCTTC. It encodes CASSPLAGGENEQFF.

The chain couples TRBV11-2 to TRBJ2-7; D gene unclear. V was trimmed by 1 base and J by 2 bases, leaving 9 bases between them. Germline V gives CDR1 SGHAT, CDR2 FQNNGV. The CDR3 sequence is 14 residues long. The CDR3: CASSLVRTPYEQYF. CDR3 coding DNA: TGTGCCAGCAGCTTAGTCAGGACCCCCTACGAGCAGTACTTC. The full variable domain, rest sourced from reference TRBV11-2 and TRBJ2-7, is EAGVAQSPRYKIIEKRQSVAFWCNPISGHATLYWYQQILGQGPKLLIQFQNNGVVDDSQLPKDRFSAERLKGVDSTLKIQPAKLEDSAVYLCASSLVRTPYEQYFGPGTRLTVT.

This clone has only one observation. This chain uses TRBV15 with TRBJ1-4; TRBD1 matches 9 bases. The trim removed 2 bases at V and 7 bases at J, leaving 8 bases unmatched. Germline V lookup: CDR1 LNHNV, CDR2 YYDKDF (reference sequence). The CDR3 is made up of 16 amino acids. The CDR3 spells CATSRTQGARGEKLFF. CDR3 DNA: TGTGCCACCAGCAGAACACAGGGGGCGCGAGGTGAAAAACTGTTTTTT.

The CDR3 region has the DNA TGCGCCAGCAGCCAAGATTTGAGATCTGGGGCCAACGTCCTGACTTTC. Its protein product is CASSQDLRSGANVLTF. The V call is TRBV4-3, the J call TRBJ2-6; no clear D gene. Germline loops: CDR1 LGHNA, CDR2 YSLEER. The germline V and J ends were trimmed by 0 bases and 1 base, with 7 bases remaining between them. CDR3 length equals 16 residues.

The chain has TRBV19 and TRBJ2-3; the D call may be TRBD1 or TRBD2 (5 bases each). Trimming removed 7 bases from V and 1 base from J, with 12 bases in between. CDR3 size: 14 residues. Germline V gene sequence: CDR1 LNHDA, CDR2 SQIVND (reference sequence). CDR3 loop: CASTKRGGTDTQYF. The CDR3 region has the DNA TGTGCCAGTACTAAAAGAGGGGGCACAGATACGCAGTATTTT.

This clone was seen a handful of times. The chain recombines TRBV10-1 with TRBJ1-1; D is unclear. There are 14 residues in the CDR3. Trimming left V 6 bases short and J 0 bases short, with 11 bases between. In germline, CDR1 is WNHNN, CDR2 SYGVQD (reference sequence). CDR3 DNA sequence: TGCGCCAGCAGCTCGGGGTTCATGAACACTGAAGCTTTCTTT. Its translation: CASSSGFMNTEAFF.

The chain links TRBV7-8 to TRBJ2-5, with D possibly TRBD2 on 5 matching bases. Deletions cut 5 bases from V and 3 bases from J, with 19 bases between. The CDR3 is 16 residues long. CDR1 SGHVS and CDR2 FQNEAQ come from the germline V gene. The CDR3 is CASSPDLGLRKETQYF. CDR3 coding DNA: TGTGCCAGCAGCCCCGACTTAGGACTGAGAAAAGAGACCCAGTACTTC.

The CDR3 nucleotides read TGTGCCAGCAGTCCTGGACACCTATACAATCAGCCCCAGCATTTT. This gives the protein CASSPGHLYNQPQHF. The chain joins TRBV28 to TRBJ1-5; D possibly corresponds to TRBD1 (5 bases). The CDR3 covers 15 residues. The germline CDR1 and CDR2 sequences are MDHEN and SYDVKM. The V end lost 5 bases, the J end lost 3 bases, and 14 bases lay between the germline ends.

This rearrangement joins TRBV28 to TRBJ1-5; 8 bases align to TRBD1. This CDR3 contains 15 residues. Unmatched junction bases numbered 8, after V lost 6 bases and J lost 4 bases. Germline V gene data show CDR1 as MDHEN and CDR2 as SYDVKM. CDR3 in DNA: TGTGCCAGCAGGGCCCAGGGGGCTAGGAATCAGCCCCAGCATTTT. Translating it yields CASRAQGARNQPQHF.

The chain links TRBV25-1 to TRBJ1-3; D not resolved. CDR3 length equals 11 residues. Germline lookup yields CDR1 MGHDK and CDR2 SYGVNS. V was pared by 4 bases and J by 8 bases, with 6 bases between. The CDR3 region is CASSVGYTIYF. In DNA, the CDR3 is TGTGCCAGCAGTGTGGGCTACACCATATATTTT. Full variable domain (remainder filled in from reference TRBV25-1 and TRBJ1-3): EADIYQTPRYLVIGTGKKITLECSQTMGHDKMYWYQQDPGMELHLIHYSYGVNSTEKGDLSSESTVSRIRTEHFPLTLESARPSHTSQYLCASSVGYTIYFGEGSWLTVV.

J is TRBJ2-3 and V is TRBV11-3; weak D call: TRBD2 (6 bases). CDR3 length equals 13 residues. Germline lookup yields CDR1 SGHNT and CDR2 YENEEA. V was shortened by 4 bases and J by 4 bases, with 9 bases between the two germline ends. CDR3: CASSSGAPDTQYF. The CDR3 bases are TGTGCCAGCAGCTCGGGAGCTCCAGATACGCAGTATTTT.

The chain employs TRBV11-1 and TRBJ1-4; D is undetermined. Trimming took 2 bases from V and 10 from J, leaving 11 bases between them. The germline V gene has CDR1 SGHAT and CDR2 FQDESV (reference sequence). The CDR3 spans 13 residues. CDR3 nucleotides: TGTGCCAGCAGCTTATCAGGAAACGGAAAACTGTTTTTT. It yields the protein CASSLSGNGKLFF.

The chain links TRBV19 to TRBJ2-2, with 9 bases identical to TRBD2. This CDR3 has 17 amino acids. Trimming removed 1 base from V and 4 bases from J; junction bases left unmatched: 7. In germline, CDR1 is LNHDA, CDR2 SQIVND (reference sequence). CDR3 coding DNA: TGTGCCAGTAGTATAGTTGGGCTAGCGGGACTCACCGGGGAGCTGTTTTTT. Residues: CASSIVGLAGLTGELFF.

V is TRBV7-2 and J is TRBJ2-7; D gene ambiguous. Germline V lookup: CDR1 SGHTA, CDR2 FQGNSA. CDR3 length: 15 amino acids. V was pared by 5 bases and J by 0 bases, with 14 bases between. In nucleotides, the CDR3 is TGTGCCAGCAGCCCGAAGACTGAGTACTCCTACGAGCAGTACTTC. Translated, it gives CASSPKTEYSYEQYF. Full variable domain (outside the CDR3, taken from reference TRBV7-2 and TRBJ2-7): GAGVSQSPSNKVTEKGKDVELRCDPISGHTALYWYRQSLGQGLEFLIYFQGNSAPDKSGLPSDRFSAERTGGSVSTLTIQRTQQEDSAVYLCASSPKTEYSYEQYFGPGTRLTVT.

This clone has a handful of counts. This chain uses TRBV6-5 with TRBJ2-2; D call uncertain. The length of the CDR3 is 13 residues. V gave up 8 bases and J gave up 6 bases, with 13 bases separating them. CDR1 and CDR2 from the germline V gene are MNHEY and SVGAGI. DNA of the CDR3: TGTGCCAGCGGGGAACCTGGGGCCGGGGAGCTGTTTTTT. Its protein product is CASGEPGAGELFF.

This chain connects TRBV5-4 to TRBJ2-7, with 9 nucleotides matching TRBD2. The length of the CDR3 is 16 residues. Germline lookup yields CDR1 SGHNT and CDR2 YYREEE (reference sequence). V gave up 2 bases and J gave up 2 bases; unmatched junction bases: 8. The CDR3 loop reads CASSLRASGTPYEQYF. The CDR3 region has the DNA TGTGCCAGCAGCTTAAGGGCTAGCGGGACACCCTACGAGCAGTACTTC.

V gene TRBV19 combines with J gene TRBJ2-7; 11 bases line up with TRBD1. V lost 1 base to trimming and J lost 4 bases; unmatched junction nucleotides: 3. The length of the CDR3 is 15 residues. Germline V gives CDR1 LNHDA, CDR2 SQIVND (reference sequence). The CDR3, as DNA: TGTGCCAGTAGTATAGGGACAGGGGGCGGATACGAGCAGTACTTC. Protein: CASSIGTGGGYEQYF.